The clone carrying this TCR beta chain was recorded at least ten times. Its antigen is still unknown. Trimming took 5 bases from V and 1 from J; bases not matched to a gene: 8. The V gene's germline CDR1 is MNHEY and CDR2 SMNVEV (reference sequence). This CDR3 is built from 16 residues. Amplification of TCR beta CDR3 regions was performed using RNA transcripts as template. The HTBI primer set drove a first-round RT-PCR of the TCR CDR3. MiXCR was run by TCRdb on the multiplex PCR reads, yielding one entry per CDR3 protein. The sample shows hundreds of thousands of distinct CDR3 sequences, about 14% of them seen only once. The sample originates from a study of T cells in Graves' hyperthyroidism and ophthalmopathy. For the study at large: Peripheral blood draws took place at initial diagnosis, ahead of any treatment.

Regarding the study as a whole: It was a median around 6 months before onset that the model predicted ophthalmopathy. Most expanded thyroid clonotypes above 0.001 also appeared in blood.

Patients with ophthalmopathy all had a Clinical Activity Score of at least 3, a NOSPECS grade of at least 4 and duration under 3 months. Input material: blood. This sequence was found in a woman in her fifties or sixties with Graves' ophthalmopathy. The V gene is TRBV27, the J gene TRBJ2-1, with 7 bases fitting TRBD2. Here the CDR3 reads CASSPSLAESYNEQFF. The CDR3 coding sequence is TGTGCCAGCAGTCCCTCCCTAGCGGAATCCTACAATGAGCAGTTCTTC.